This T cell receptor (beta chain) was profiled in a study of cytomegalovirus exposure and HLA in healthy donors. General study findings and limits: Rarity held for most TCR sequences, but there were some public TCRs that occurred in many donors. One later analysis reportedly identified an Asian-associated ancestry cluster that showed fewer N-insertions than the roughly 720-donor mean.

60 Vbeta and 13 Jbeta primers were used in PCR. Sequenced by immunoSEQ multiplex PCR; TCRdb stores in-frame clones only, minus some. The sample has 100,000 or so clones; approximately 78% are singletons. Trimming took 3 bases from V and 0 from J; bases not matched to a gene: 3. Germline V gives CDR1 MNHEY, CDR2 SVGAGI. The CDR3 has 15 residues. For this clone: Its matching antigen is unknown.

Sequencing was carried out using PBMCs. This chain uses TRBV6-5 with TRBJ2-3; 7 bases map to TRBD2. The TCR originated in a middle-aged woman in good health and CMV-seropositive. CDR3 residues: CASSYSAGSTDTQYF. In DNA, the CDR3 is TGTGCCAGCAGTTATTCAGCGGGAAGCACAGATACGCAGTATTTT.